The T cell receptor beta chain under discussion was sequenced for a study of blood T cell repertoires in COVID-19. Study in general: Samples came from the United States, Italy and Spain, spanning acute and convalescent COVID-19.

The repertoire was sequenced with immunoSEQ multiplex PCR; TCRdb's copy has only in-frame clones and lacks some. The sample has more than 85,000 clones, around 87% seen once. Germline CDR1 reads SNHLY; CDR2 reads FYNNEI. Trimming removed 6 bases from V and 4 bases from J; junction bases left unmatched: 10. This CDR3 region has 15 residues. The sequence was obtained from a human donor in a cohort sampled during active COVID-19. The sample comprised peripheral blood. The chain carries TRBV2 and TRBJ1-2; 8 bases line up with TRBD1. CDR3 in DNA: TGTGCCAGCAGGAATACAGGGGGGGCGGGCTATGGCTACACCTTC. Translating gives CASRNTGGAGYGYTF.